The rows below give T cell receptor beta chains drawn from one sample of a study of blood T cells in healthy people across ages. TCRdb itself ran the 5' RACE reads through MiXCR, one entry per CDR3 protein. The table lists about 1,500,000 distinct CDR3 sequences, approximately 40% of them singletons. Sequencing was performed on blood. These receptors all come from a woman aged 18-30 years in good health. Each CDR3 is given with its conserved first and last residue. A D gene is named only where the DNA matches it firmly. Clone size is stated in some rows and not others, as once, few, many or a class when expanded.

-	TRBJ1-2	TRBD1	TRBV6-6	CASSPQRQGGIGYTF	TGTGCCAGCAGTCCCCAACGACAGGGAGGAATCGGCTACACCTTC
-	TRBJ2-1	-	TRBV11-2	CASSPSFSNEQFF	TGTGCCAGCAGCCCCAGCTTCTCGAATGAGCAGTTCTTC
few	TRBJ2-7	-	TRBV20-1	CSASSKKSGYEQYF	TGCAGTGCTAGCTCCAAAAAATCGGGATACGAGCAGTACTTC
-	TRBJ1-5	TRBD1	TRBV9	CASSVVRLRTGQHVYSNQPQHF	TGTGCCAGCAGCGTAGTGAGGTTGAGGACAGGGCAGCACGTGTATAGCAATCAGCCCCAGCATTTT
few	TRBJ2-7	TRBD2	TRBV11-2	CASLGASGRSDEQYF	TGTGCCAGCTTGGGGGCCAGCGGGAGGTCGGACGAGCAGTACTTC
-	TRBJ2-5	TRBD2	TRBV10-3	CAIAAGGGETQYF	TGTGCCATCGCGGCGGGCGGGGGTGAGACCCAGTACTTC
-	TRBJ1-2	-	TRBV7-2	CASSSWARGYTF	TGTGCCAGCAGCTCCTGGGCCCGGGGCTACACCTTC
-	TRBJ2-3	TRBD2	TRBV20-1	CSAHRTSGGAGTQYF	TGCAGTGCCCATCGGACTAGCGGGGGTGCCGGTACGCAGTATTTT
-	TRBJ2-1	TRBD2	TRBV11-2	CASSSGLAGGPRYNEQFF	TGTGCCAGCAGCTCTGGACTAGCGGGAGGGCCGCGTTACAATGAGCAGTTCTTC
-	TRBJ1-5	-	TRBV4-1	CASSQAPSQPQHF	TGCGCCAGCAGCCAAGCACCCAGTCAGCCCCAGCATTTT
-	TRBJ2-2	TRBD1	TRBV6-5	CASRSQGRTNTGELFF	TGTGCCAGCAGATCACAGGGGCGGACGAACACCGGGGAGCTGTTTTTT
-	TRBJ2-1	TRBD2	TRBV11-3	CASSLPGLSNVQFF	TGTGCCAGCAGCTTACCGGGACTAAGCAATGTGCAGTTCTTC
-	TRBJ1-2	-	TRBV28	CASGGQGNNYGYTF	TGTGCCAGCGGGGGCCAGGGTAATAACTATGGCTACACCTTC
few	TRBJ1-1	TRBD1	TRBV5-1	CASSGGQGEGPKWTEAFF	TGCGCCAGCAGCGGAGGACAGGGTGAGGGGCCTAAGTGGACTGAAGCTTTCTTT
-	TRBJ2-6	-	TRBV11-2	CASSPGTGANVLTF	TGTGCCAGCAGCCCCGGAACTGGGGCCAACGTCCTGACTTTC
-	TRBJ1-2	TRBD1	TRBV9	CASSADRGQDYGYTF	TGTGCCAGCAGCGCTGACAGGGGGCAGGACTATGGCTACACCTTC
few	TRBJ2-1	TRBD2	TRBV27	CASSLRTSGGALRNEQFF	TGTGCCAGCAGTCTACGGACTAGCGGGGGGGCGCTTAGGAATGAGCAGTTCTTC
few	TRBJ2-5	-	TRBV27	CASSSPWTDLRETQYF	TGTGCCAGCAGTTCACCCTGGACAGATCTCCGGGAGACCCAGTACTTC
-	TRBJ2-3	TRBD2	TRBV7-8	CASSLGDPSGGANTQYF	TGTGCCAGCAGCTTAGGGGACCCTAGCGGGGGGGCCAATACGCAGTATTTT
-	TRBJ2-2	TRBD2	TRBV7-9	CASSLRLALNTGELFF	TGTGCCAGCAGCTTACGACTAGCCTTGAACACCGGGGAGCTGTTTTTT
many	TRBJ2-3	TRBD2	TRBV6-5	CASSPAGFRDTQYF	TGTGCCAGCAGCCCAGCGGGATTTAGGGATACGCAGTATTTT
few	TRBJ1-1	-	TRBV21-1	CASSNETDSMNTEAFF	TGTGCCAGCAGCAACGAGACAGATTCTATGAACACTGAAGCTTTCTTT
few	TRBJ2-3	-	TRBV7-6	CASSLWGYSTDTQYF	TGTGCCAGCAGCTTATGGGGCTATAGCACAGATACGCAGTATTTT
-	TRBJ2-5	TRBD2	TRBV12-5	CASGLEGGRAYNEQYF	TGTGCTAGTGGTTTGGAAGGCGGGAGGGCTTACAATGAGCAGTACTTC
few	TRBJ2-7	-	TRBV15	CATSRDMGKIYEQYF	TGTGCCACCAGCAGAGATATGGGTAAAATCTACGAGCAGTACTTC
few	TRBJ2-3	-	TRBV25-1	CASSVQGRNADTQYF	TGTGCCAGCAGTGTACAGGGTAGGAACGCAGATACGCAGTATTTT
-	TRBJ2-7	TRBD2	TRBV15	CATSSAGTSYNEQYF	TGTGCCACCAGCAGTGCCGGGACTAGTTACAATGAGCAGTACTTC
once	TRBJ2-5	TRBD2	TRBV20-1	CSARAVAGPYQETQYF	TGCAGTGCCCGGGCCGTAGCGGGGCCGTACCAAGAGACCCAGTACTTC
few	TRBJ2-7	TRBD1	TRBV3-1	CASSHGQGVLYEQYF	TGTGCCAGCAGCCACGGACAGGGGGTACTCTACGAGCAGTACTTC
-	TRBJ2-1	TRBD2	TRBV6-1	CASSASGTRDNEQFF	TGTGCCAGCAGTGCAAGCGGGACTCGTGACAATGAGCAGTTCTTC
-	TRBJ2-3	-	TRBV7-8	CASSQTRVQRTDTQYF	TGTGCCAGCAGTCAAACCAGAGTACAGCGGACAGATACGCAGTATTTT
-	TRBJ2-3	TRBD2	TRBV28	CASFEGVSGRRGTDTQYF	TGTGCCTCATTTGAGGGTGTAAGCGGGAGAAGAGGCACAGATACGCAGTATTTT
-	TRBJ1-2	TRBD1	TRBV29-1	CSGSTGTGKNDGYTF	TGCAGCGGTTCCACCGGGACAGGAAAAAACGATGGCTACACCTTC
-	TRBJ2-3	TRBD2	TRBV6-5	CASSLPGLAGASTDTQYF	TGTGCCAGCAGTTTACCCGGACTAGCGGGGGCTAGCACAGATACGCAGTATTTT
-	TRBJ2-5	-	TRBV6-5	CASSPGTRVAETQYF	TGTGCCAGCAGTCCGGGGACCCGGGTGGCAGAGACCCAGTACTTC
-	TRBJ2-7	-	TRBV30	CAWSITYEQYF	TGTGCCTGGAGTATTACCTACGAGCAGTACTTC
-	TRBJ2-7	TRBD2	TRBV2	CASRATSGGPQGEQYF	TGTGCCAGCAGGGCGACTAGCGGGGGGCCCCAAGGGGAGCAGTACTTC
-	TRBJ2-1	TRBD2	TRBV5-1	CASSFSGATYNEQFF	TGCGCCAGCAGCTTTAGCGGGGCCACCTACAATGAGCAGTTCTTC
few	TRBJ1-2	TRBD1	TRBV6-6	CASSLTGTGYTF	TGTGCCAGCAGTCTGACAGGGACTGGCTACACCTTC
few	TRBJ2-1	TRBD2	TRBV6-2/TRBV6-3	CASSYTSGGEQFF	TGTGCCAGCAGTTACACTAGCGGGGGCGAGCAGTTCTTC
-	TRBJ2-3	TRBD1	TRBV9	CASSAALGTGGADTQYF	TGTGCCAGCAGCGCCGCGTTAGGGACAGGGGGCGCAGATACGCAGTATTTT
-	TRBJ2-5	-	TRBV15	CATSRAGVLETQYF	TGTGCCACCAGCAGAGCGGGGGTTTTGGAGACCCAGTACTTC
-	TRBJ1-5	TRBD1	TRBV10-2	CASSDPAGTGGNQPQHF	TGCGCCAGCAGTGACCCCGCCGGGACAGGGGGGAATCAGCCCCAGCATTTT
-	TRBJ1-6	TRBD1	TRBV6-5	CASTTGQGSDPLHF	TGTGCCAGCACCACCGGACAGGGGTCAGACCCCCTCCACTTT
-	TRBJ2-3	TRBD2	TRBV24-1	CATSDPGGASSTDTQYF	TGTGCCACCAGTGACCCGGGGGGAGCCTCAAGCACAGATACGCAGTATTTT
-	TRBJ1-1	-	TRBV7-9	CASRTVTEAFF	TGTGCCAGCCGTACGGTCACTGAAGCTTTCTTT
-	TRBJ1-5	-	TRBV27	CASKVQPQHF	TGTGCCAGCAAAGTCCAGCCCCAGCATTTT
-	TRBJ2-1	TRBD2	TRBV3-1	CASSQATGLRNEQFF	TGTGCCAGCAGCCAAGCGACGGGACTACGTAACGAGCAGTTCTTC
-	TRBJ1-6	-	TRBV7-9	CASSLFRDGPSPLHF	TGTGCCAGCAGCTTATTTCGGGACGGACCTTCACCCCTCCACTTT
few	TRBJ2-1	TRBD2	TRBV20-1	CSAPGTSGSYNEQFF	TGCAGTGCCCCTGGGACTAGCGGTAGTTACAATGAGCAGTTCTTC
-	TRBJ2-3	TRBD1	TRBV27	CASRGQSSTDTQYF	TGTGCCAGCCGGGGACAGTCGAGCACAGATACGCAGTATTTT
-	TRBJ2-1	TRBD1	TRBV6-5	CASSHRDRGDNEQFF	TGTGCCAGCAGTCACAGGGACAGGGGCGACAATGAGCAGTTCTTC
few	TRBJ1-2	-	TRBV7-2	CASSLPGQLPGGYTF	TGTGCCAGCAGCTTACCCGGACAGCTACCAGGTGGCTACACCTTC
many	TRBJ1-6	-	TRBV7-2	CASRWTVHSPLHF	TGTGCCAGCAGGTGGACAGTCCATTCACCCCTCCACTTT
few	TRBJ1-1	-	TRBV15	CATGGGQNTEAFF	TGTGCCACCGGGGGGGGGCAGAACACTGAAGCTTTCTTT
few	TRBJ1-1	-	TRBV20-1	CSAAQGKNTEAFF	TGCAGTGCTGCGCAGGGAAAGAACACTGAAGCTTTCTTT
-	TRBJ2-7	-	TRBV7-9	CASSSLSLRPYEQYF	TGTGCCAGCAGTTCCCTGAGCCTTCGCCCCTACGAGCAGTACTTC
few	TRBJ2-3	TRBD2	TRBV4-2	CASSQDWRGGRDTQYF	TGTGCCAGCAGCCAAGATTGGCGGGGGGGCCGTGATACGCAGTATTTT
-	TRBJ2-7	-	TRBV7-9	CASSLSVGNSAYEQYF	TGTGCCAGCAGCTTGTCGGTGGGGAACAGTGCCTACGAGCAGTACTTC
-	TRBJ2-7	-	TRBV2	CASSEGAVYNEQYF	TGTGCCAGCAGTGAAGGGGCAGTCTACAATGAGCAGTACTTC